These 6 T cell receptor beta chains were sequenced from one sample in a study of blood T cell repertoires in COVID-19. The table came from immunoSEQ multiplex PCR; TCRdb's copy has only in-frame clones and leaves some out. The repertoire holds about 270,000 clones, with 86% as singletons. The sequenced material came from peripheral blood. The receptors derive from a woman aged 60-75 years who had recovered from COVID-19.

The chain carries TRBV29-1 and TRBJ1-2; D is uncertain. Germline CDR1 is SQVTM and CDR2 is ANQGSEA. The CDR3 loop spans 11 amino acids. V lost 2 bases to trimming and J lost 1 base, with 2 bases between them. CDR3 sequence (DNA): TGCAGCGTTGAACTTAACTATGGCTACACCTTC. Translated, it gives CSVELNYGYTF.

The chain uses TRBV10-3 and TRBJ1-1, with TRBD1 as a possible D gene (5 bases). The ends were cut back, 9 bases at V and 1 base at J, with 24 bases in the middle. The germline CDR1 and CDR2 sequences are ENHRY and SYGVKD. The CDR3 totals 17 residues. The CDR3, as DNA: TGTGCCATAAGGGGTAGGCGAGAGGTTTACCAGAACACTGAAGCTTTCTTT. Residues: CAIRGRREVYQNTEAFF.

Regarding this clone: This specimen includes other DNA sequences encoding the same CDR3. V usage is TRBV19 and J usage is TRBJ1-5; D perhaps matches TRBD1 (5 bases). CDR3 length: 13 residues. Germline-derived CDR1 and CDR2 are LNHDA and SQIVND (reference sequence). Trimming pared 7 bases from V and 4 bases from J, leaving 11 bases between. The CDR3 DNA reads TGTGCCAGTAACCGGGGGGTTAATCAGCCCCAGCATTTT. Translated: CASNRGVNQPQHF.

V is TRBV11-2 and J is TRBJ2-7; TRBD1 matches 7 bases. CDR1 SGHAT and CDR2 FQNNGV come from the germline V gene. V shed 2 bases and J 0 bases; nucleotides not matched to a gene: 10. This CDR3 is 17 amino acids long. CDR3 residues: CASSLLPGGSSSYEQYF. In nucleotides, the CDR3 is TGTGCCAGCAGCTTATTACCAGGGGGTAGCAGCTCCTACGAGCAGTACTTC.

This clone was seen just once. The rearrangement links TRBV6-2 or TRBV6-3 to TRBJ1-1; 8 bases agree with TRBD1. The CDR3 extends over 18 amino acids. V shed 3 bases and J 7 bases; nucleotides not matched to a gene: 19. Germline V lookup: CDR1 MNHEY, CDR2 SVGEGT. DNA for the CDR3: TGTGCCAGCAGTTATACCCCGGGACAGGTTACTATTTTTGATGAAGCTTTCTTT. Protein product: CASSYTPGQVTIFDEAFF.

CDR3 nucleotides: TGTGCCAGCAGCCGGACAGGGCGCGGGGACTATGGCTACACCTTC. It yields the protein CASSRTGRGDYGYTF. V gene TRBV28 combines with J gene TRBJ1-2; the match to TRBD1 covers 8 bases. There are 15 residues in the CDR3. The junction had 9 bases not matched to a gene; V was cut back by 6 bases and J by 3 bases. Germline-derived CDR1 and CDR2 are MDHEN and SYDVKM.